This T cell receptor (beta chain) was sequenced in a study of T cell changes during pregnancy in multiple sclerosis (dated by TCRdb to between 2017 and 2020). For context, the study as a whole: In women with multiple sclerosis, the researchers looked at how the T cell repertoire shifted as pregnancy progressed.

On this clone: The antigen it recognizes is unknown. No clone much larger than this one lies a single base away; base qualities are absent.

Libraries were prepared through the immunoSEQ multiplex PCR assay. Sourced from immuneACCESS, this table was stored by TCRdb with only in-frame sequences that have V and J called. A share of the clones is absent; for the studies checked, an unresolved V gene accounts for under half, and the remainder has no known explanation. The sample has some 99,000 clones on record, about 91% of them singletons. The ten largest clonotypes hold approximately 2.2% of the sample. Trimming accounts for 3 bases at V and 0 bases at J, while the number of junction bases matched to no gene is 6. The CDR3 contains 17 residues, cysteine and phenylalanine counted. The retained sequence is limited to the CDR3, 51 bases, with the frame set at the first base. From the germline V gene, CDR1 is SGHVS and CDR2 is FNYEAQ.

The TCR comes from a female donor in good health, enrolled as a control in a pregnancy study. Sequencing was performed on peripheral blood, taken after pregnancy. The V and J segments used are TRBV7-6 and TRBJ1-3, with TRBD1 matching 9 junction bases. This receptor has the CDR3 CASSFRTGVSSGNTIYF. Read as DNA, the sequence is TGTGCCAGCAGCTTCCGGACAGGGGTTAGCTCTGGAAACACCATATATTTT.